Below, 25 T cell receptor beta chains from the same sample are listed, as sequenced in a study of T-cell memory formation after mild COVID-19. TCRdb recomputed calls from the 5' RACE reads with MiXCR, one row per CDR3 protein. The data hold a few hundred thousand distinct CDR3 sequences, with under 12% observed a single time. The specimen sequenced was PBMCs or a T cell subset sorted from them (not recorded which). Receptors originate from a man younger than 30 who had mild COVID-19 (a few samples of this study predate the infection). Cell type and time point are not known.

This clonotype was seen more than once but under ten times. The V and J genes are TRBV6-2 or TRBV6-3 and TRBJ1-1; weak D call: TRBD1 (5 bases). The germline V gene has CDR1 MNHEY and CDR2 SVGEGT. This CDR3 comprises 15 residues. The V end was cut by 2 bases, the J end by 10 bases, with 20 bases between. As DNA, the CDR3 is TGTGCCAGCAGTTACACCTCACCCAGGGTGGAGAGAGCTTTCTTT. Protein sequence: CASSYTSPRVERAFF.

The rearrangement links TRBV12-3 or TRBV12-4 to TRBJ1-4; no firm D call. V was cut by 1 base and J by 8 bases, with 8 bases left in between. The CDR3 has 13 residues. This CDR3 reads CASSLGAREKLFF. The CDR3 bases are TGTGCCAGCAGTTTAGGAGCACGGGAAAAACTGTTTTTT.

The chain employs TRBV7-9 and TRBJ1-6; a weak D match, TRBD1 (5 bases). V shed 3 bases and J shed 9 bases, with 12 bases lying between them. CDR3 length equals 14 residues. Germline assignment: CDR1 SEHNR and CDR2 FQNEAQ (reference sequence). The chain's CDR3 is CASSFEGFSSPLHF. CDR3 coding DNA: TGTGCCAGCAGCTTTGAGGGGTTCTCTTCACCCCTCCACTTT.

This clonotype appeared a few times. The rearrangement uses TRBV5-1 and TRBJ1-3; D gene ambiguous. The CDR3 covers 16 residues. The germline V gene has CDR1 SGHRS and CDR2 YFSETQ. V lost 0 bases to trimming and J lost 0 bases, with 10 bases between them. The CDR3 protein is CASSLAPDPSGNTIYF. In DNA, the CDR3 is TGCGCCAGCAGCTTGGCCCCGGATCCCTCTGGAAACACCATATATTTT.

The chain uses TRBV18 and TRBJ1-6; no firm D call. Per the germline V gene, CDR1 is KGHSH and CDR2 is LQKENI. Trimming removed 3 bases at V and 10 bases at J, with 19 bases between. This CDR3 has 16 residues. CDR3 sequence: CASSPYNGQEQSPLHF. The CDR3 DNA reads TGTGCCAGCTCACCTTATAATGGGCAGGAGCAATCACCCCTCCACTTT.

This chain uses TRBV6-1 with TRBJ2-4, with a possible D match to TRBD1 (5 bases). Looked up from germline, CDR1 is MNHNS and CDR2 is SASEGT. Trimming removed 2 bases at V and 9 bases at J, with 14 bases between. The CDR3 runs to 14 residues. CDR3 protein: CASSESSGLAIQYF. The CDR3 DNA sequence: TGTGCCAGCAGTGAAAGCTCAGGGTTAGCCATTCAGTACTTC.

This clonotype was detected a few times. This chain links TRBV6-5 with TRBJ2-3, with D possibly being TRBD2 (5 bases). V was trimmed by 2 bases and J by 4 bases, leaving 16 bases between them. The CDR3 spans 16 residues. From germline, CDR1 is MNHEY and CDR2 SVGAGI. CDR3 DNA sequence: TGTGCCAGCAGTTACGGACTCCCACTCCCTCCAGATACGCAGTATTTT. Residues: CASSYGLPLPPDTQYF.

CDR3 sequence: CSARPGGTPNTIYF. CDR3 DNA sequence: TGCAGTGCTAGACCAGGGGGCACCCCAAACACCATATATTTT. The chain links TRBV20-1 to TRBJ1-3; TRBD1 matches at 8 bases. The CDR3 totals 14 residues. Germline V gene data show CDR1 as DFQATT and CDR2 as SNEGSKA (reference sequence). Trimming at V came to 2 bases and at J to 6 bases, leaving 6 bases not matched to a gene.

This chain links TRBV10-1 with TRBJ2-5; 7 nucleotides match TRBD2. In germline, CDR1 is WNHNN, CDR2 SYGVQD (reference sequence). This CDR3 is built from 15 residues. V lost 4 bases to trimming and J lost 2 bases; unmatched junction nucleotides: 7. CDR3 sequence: CASSASGGGQETQYF. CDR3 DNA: TGCGCCAGCAGTGCATCGGGGGGTGGACAAGAGACCCAGTACTTC.

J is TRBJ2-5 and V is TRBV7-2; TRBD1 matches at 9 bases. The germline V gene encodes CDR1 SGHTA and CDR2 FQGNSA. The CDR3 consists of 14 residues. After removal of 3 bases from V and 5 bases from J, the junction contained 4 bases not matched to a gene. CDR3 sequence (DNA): TGTGCCAGCAGCTTCGGGGGACAGGGCGAGACCCAGTACTTC. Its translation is CASSFGGQGETQYF.

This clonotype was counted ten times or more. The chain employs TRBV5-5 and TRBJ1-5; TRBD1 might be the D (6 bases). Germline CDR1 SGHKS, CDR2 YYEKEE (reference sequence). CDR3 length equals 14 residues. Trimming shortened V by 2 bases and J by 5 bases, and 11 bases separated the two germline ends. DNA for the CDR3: TGTGCCAGCAGCTTACAGGGAGGGGATCAGCCCCAGCATTTT. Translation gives CASSLQGGDQPQHF.

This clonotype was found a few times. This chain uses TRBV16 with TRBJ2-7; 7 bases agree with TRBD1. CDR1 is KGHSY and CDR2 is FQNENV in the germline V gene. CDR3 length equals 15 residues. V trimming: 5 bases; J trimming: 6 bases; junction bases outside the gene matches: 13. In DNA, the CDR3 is TGTGCCAGCAGCGAAGCCGGGACAGCTTTTCGCGAGCAGTACGTC. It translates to CASSEAGTAFREQYV.

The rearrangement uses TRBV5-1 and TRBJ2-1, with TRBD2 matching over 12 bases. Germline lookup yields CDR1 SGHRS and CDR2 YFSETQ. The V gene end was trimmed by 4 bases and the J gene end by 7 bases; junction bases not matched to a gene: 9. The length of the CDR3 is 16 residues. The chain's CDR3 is CASSPDLAGGRNEQFF. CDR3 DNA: TGCGCCAGCAGCCCGGACCTAGCGGGGGGGCGGAATGAGCAGTTCTTC.

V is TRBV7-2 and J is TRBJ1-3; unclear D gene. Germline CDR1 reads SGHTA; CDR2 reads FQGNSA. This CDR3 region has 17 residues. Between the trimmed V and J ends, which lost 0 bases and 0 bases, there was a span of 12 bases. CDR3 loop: CASSLAALLSSGNTIYF. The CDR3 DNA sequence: TGTGCCAGCAGCTTAGCGGCCTTACTGAGCTCTGGAAACACCATATATTTT.

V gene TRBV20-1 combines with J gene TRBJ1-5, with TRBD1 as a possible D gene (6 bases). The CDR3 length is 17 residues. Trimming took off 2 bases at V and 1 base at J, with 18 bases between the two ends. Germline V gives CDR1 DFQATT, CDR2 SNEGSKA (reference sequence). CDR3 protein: CSARRTGSPESNQPQHF. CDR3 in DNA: TGCAGTGCTAGACGTACAGGGTCGCCGGAAAGCAATCAGCCCCAGCATTTT.

The CDR3 here is CSARAGASYNEQFF. In DNA form, the CDR3 reads TGCAGTGCTAGGGCGGGGGCTTCCTACAATGAGCAGTTCTTC. J is TRBJ2-1 and V is TRBV20-1; tentative D call: TRBD2 (7 bases). Germline loops: CDR1 DFQATT, CDR2 SNEGSKA (reference sequence). Trimming removed 3 bases at V and 1 base at J, with 10 bases between. The length of the CDR3 is 14 residues.

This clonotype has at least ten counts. Here the CDR3 reads CASSLEASGLREQYF. In DNA form, the CDR3 reads TGCGCCAGCAGCTTGGAGGCTAGCGGTCTACGAGAGCAGTACTTC. The rearrangement joins TRBV5-1 to TRBJ2-7; TRBD2 matches 7 bases. This CDR3 has 15 amino acids. Germline V lookup: CDR1 SGHRS, CDR2 YFSETQ. Trimming removed 0 bases from V and 7 bases from J; junction bases left unmatched: 10.

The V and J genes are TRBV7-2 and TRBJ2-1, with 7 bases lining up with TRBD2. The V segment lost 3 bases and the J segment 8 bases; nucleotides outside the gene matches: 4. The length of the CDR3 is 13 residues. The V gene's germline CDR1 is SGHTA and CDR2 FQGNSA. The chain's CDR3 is CASSLGGFYEQFF. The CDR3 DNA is TGTGCCAGCAGCTTGGGGGGGTTTTATGAGCAGTTCTTC.

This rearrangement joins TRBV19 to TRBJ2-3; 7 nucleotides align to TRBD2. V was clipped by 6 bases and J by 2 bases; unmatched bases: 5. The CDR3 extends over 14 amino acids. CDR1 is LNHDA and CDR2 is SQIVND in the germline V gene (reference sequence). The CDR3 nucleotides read TGTGCCAGTAGGCGAGCGGGGAACACAGATACGCAGTATTTT. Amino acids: CASRRAGNTDTQYF.

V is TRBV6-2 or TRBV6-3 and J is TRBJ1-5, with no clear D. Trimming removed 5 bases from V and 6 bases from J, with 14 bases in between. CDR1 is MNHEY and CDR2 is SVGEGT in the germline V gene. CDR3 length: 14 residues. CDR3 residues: CASSPHRPSQPQHF. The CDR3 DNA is TGTGCCAGCAGTCCACACCGACCCAGTCAGCCCCAGCATTTT.

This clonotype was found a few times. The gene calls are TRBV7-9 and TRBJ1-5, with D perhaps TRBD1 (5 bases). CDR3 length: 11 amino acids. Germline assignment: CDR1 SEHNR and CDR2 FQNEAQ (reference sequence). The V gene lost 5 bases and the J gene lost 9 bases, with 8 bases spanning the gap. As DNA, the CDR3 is TGTGCCAGCAGCCGGCAGGGGCCCCAGCATTTT. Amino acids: CASSRQGPQHF.

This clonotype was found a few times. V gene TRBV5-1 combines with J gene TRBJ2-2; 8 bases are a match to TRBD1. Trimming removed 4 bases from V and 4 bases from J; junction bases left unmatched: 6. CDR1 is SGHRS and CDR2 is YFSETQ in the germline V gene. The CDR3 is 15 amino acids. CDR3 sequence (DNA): TGCGCCAGCAGCCCCTCGGGACAGGTCACCGGGGAGCTGTTTTTT. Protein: CASSPSGQVTGELFF.

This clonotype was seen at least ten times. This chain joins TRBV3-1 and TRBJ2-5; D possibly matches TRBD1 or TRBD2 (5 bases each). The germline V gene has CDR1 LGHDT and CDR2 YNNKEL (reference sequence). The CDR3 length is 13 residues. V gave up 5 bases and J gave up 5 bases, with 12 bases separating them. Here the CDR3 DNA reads TGTGCCAGCAGCGGGGGTCTGGTGGAGACCCAGTACTTC. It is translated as CASSGGLVETQYF.

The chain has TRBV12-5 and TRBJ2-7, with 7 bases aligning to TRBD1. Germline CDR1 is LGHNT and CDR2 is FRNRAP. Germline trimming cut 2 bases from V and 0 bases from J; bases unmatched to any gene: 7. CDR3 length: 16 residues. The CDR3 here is CASGLTGGDSSYEQYF. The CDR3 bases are TGTGCTAGTGGTTTGACCGGTGGGGACAGCTCCTACGAGCAGTACTTC.

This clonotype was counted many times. The CDR3 DNA follows: TGTGCCAGCAGTTTGGACAGGCGAGCCCTGTTCAATCAGCCCCAGCATTTT. Its protein is CASSLDRRALFNQPQHF. The chain links TRBV6-2 or TRBV6-3 to TRBJ1-5, with 7 nucleotides matching TRBD1. Unmatched junction bases numbered 12, after V lost 4 bases and J lost 3 bases. This CDR3 spans 17 amino acids. Germline V lookup: CDR1 MNHEY, CDR2 SVGEGT.